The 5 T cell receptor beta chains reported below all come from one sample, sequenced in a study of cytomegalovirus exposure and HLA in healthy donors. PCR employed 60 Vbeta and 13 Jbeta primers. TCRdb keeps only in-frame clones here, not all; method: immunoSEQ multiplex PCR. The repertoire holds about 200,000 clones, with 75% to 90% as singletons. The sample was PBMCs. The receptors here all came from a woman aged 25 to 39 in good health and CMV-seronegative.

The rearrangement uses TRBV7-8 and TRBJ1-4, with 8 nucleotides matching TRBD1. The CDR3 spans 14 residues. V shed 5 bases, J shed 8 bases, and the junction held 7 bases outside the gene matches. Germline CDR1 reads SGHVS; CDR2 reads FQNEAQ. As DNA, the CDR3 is TGTGCCAGCAGCCGTGACAGGGGTGGGGAAAAACTGTTTTTT. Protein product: CASSRDRGGEKLFF.

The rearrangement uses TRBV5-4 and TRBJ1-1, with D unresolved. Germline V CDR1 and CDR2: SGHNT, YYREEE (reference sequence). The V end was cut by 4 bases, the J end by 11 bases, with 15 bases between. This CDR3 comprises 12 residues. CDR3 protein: CASSREAGSAFF. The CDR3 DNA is TGTGCCAGCAGCCGGGAGGCCGGTTCGGCTTTCTTT.

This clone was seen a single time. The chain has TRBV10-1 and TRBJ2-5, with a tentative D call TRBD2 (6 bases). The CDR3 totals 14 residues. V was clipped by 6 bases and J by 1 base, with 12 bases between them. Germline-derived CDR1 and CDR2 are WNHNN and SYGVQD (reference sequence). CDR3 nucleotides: TGCGCCAGCAGCTCCGGGACTTTCCAAGAGACCCAGTACTTC. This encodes CASSSGTFQETQYF.

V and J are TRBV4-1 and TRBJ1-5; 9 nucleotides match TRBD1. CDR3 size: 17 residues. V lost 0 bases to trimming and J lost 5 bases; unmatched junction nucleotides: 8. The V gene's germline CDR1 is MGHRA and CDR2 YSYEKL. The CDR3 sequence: CASSQEPSGTGYQPQHF. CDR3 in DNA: TGCGCCAGCAGCCAAGAACCCTCTGGGACAGGGTATCAGCCCCAGCATTTT.

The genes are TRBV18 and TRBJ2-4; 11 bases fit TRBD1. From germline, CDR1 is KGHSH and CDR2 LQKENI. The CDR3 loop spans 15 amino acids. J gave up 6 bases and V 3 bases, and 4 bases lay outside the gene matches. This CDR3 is CASSPGTGGRNIQYF. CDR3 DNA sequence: TGTGCCAGCTCACCGGGGACAGGGGGTCGAAACATTCAGTACTTC.